This T cell receptor (beta chain) is from a study of cytomegalovirus exposure and HLA in healthy donors. The germline V gene encodes CDR1 MGHRA and CDR2 YSYEKL. The CDR3 length is 15 residues. V was cut by 4 bases and J by 4 bases, with 16 bases left in between. 13 Jbeta primers and 60 Vbeta primers were used for the PCR. The method was immunoSEQ multiplex PCR; TCRdb's version includes in-frame clones alone and lacks a portion of them. The table includes tens of thousands of clones, roughly 78% detected once. The sample comprised PBMCs. This chain joins TRBV4-1 and TRBJ1-2, with a possible D match to TRBD1 (6 bases). The source of this sequence is a man aged 40-49 years in good health and CMV-seronegative. The CDR3: CASSPSGGRVYGYTF. CDR3 DNA: TGCGCCAGCAGCCCCTCGGGGGGGCGCGTCTATGGCTACACCTTC.